This is a list of T cell receptor beta chains from one sample in a study of CD8 T cells in Susac syndrome. TCRdb ran MiXCR on the immunoSEQ multiplex PCR reads and lists one entry per CDR3 protein. The sample has about 300,000 distinct CDR3 sequences, over 75% seen once. The specimen sequenced was CD8+ T cells from PBMCs. Source of these receptors: a human donor with multiple sclerosis. CDR3s include the opening cysteine and the closing phenylalanine or tryptophan. The order of the fields is clone size, J gene, D gene, V gene, CDR3 protein, CDR3 DNA. D genes are given only for firm matches. Part of the rows lack a size; the others show once, few, many or a class for expanded clones.

abundance: .
j_gene: TRBJ2-2
d_gene: .
v_gene: TRBV12-3/TRBV12-4
CDR3aa: CATDGVSTGELFF
CDR3nt: TGTGCCACCGACGGGGTCTCCACCGGGGAGCTGTTTTTT

abundance: .
j_gene: TRBJ2-2
d_gene: TRBD1
v_gene: TRBV28
CDR3aa: CASSLGTGAGELFF
CDR3nt: TGTGCCAGCAGTTTAGGGACAGGGGCCGGGGAGCTGTTTTTT

abundance: .
j_gene: TRBJ2-5
d_gene: .
v_gene: TRBV6-5
CDR3aa: CASSYTASGEQPQYF
CDR3nt: TGTGCCAGCAGTTACACCGCGTCGGGCGAGCAGCCCCAGTACTTC

abundance: .
j_gene: TRBJ2-7
d_gene: TRBD1
v_gene: TRBV4-3
CDR3aa: CASSQADRQGFYEQYF
CDR3nt: TGCGCCAGCAGCCAAGCTGACCGACAGGGGTTTTACGAGCAGTACTTC

abundance: .
j_gene: TRBJ1-1
d_gene: TRBD1
v_gene: TRBV13
CDR3aa: CASSSPLGRQGVEAFF
CDR3nt: TGTGCCAGCAGCTCACCCTTAGGCCGACAGGGGGTTGAAGCTTTCTTT

abundance: .
j_gene: TRBJ2-2
d_gene: .
v_gene: TRBV5-5
CDR3aa: CASSLAPTTGELFF
CDR3nt: TGTGCCAGCAGCTTGGCGCCCACCACCGGGGAGCTGTTTTTT

abundance: .
j_gene: TRBJ1-1
d_gene: TRBD1
v_gene: TRBV7-2
CDR3aa: CASSLTGVSEAFF
CDR3nt: TGTGCCAGCAGCCTGACAGGGGTTTCTGAAGCTTTCTTT

abundance: .
j_gene: TRBJ1-5
d_gene: .
v_gene: TRBV7-2
CDR3aa: CASSLFFGDSNQPQHF
CDR3nt: TGTGCCAGCAGCTTATTCTTCGGGGACAGCAATCAGCCCCAGCATTTT

abundance: .
j_gene: TRBJ1-2
d_gene: TRBD1
v_gene: TRBV20-1
CDR3aa: CSARQGVGYGYTF
CDR3nt: TGCAGTGCCAGACAGGGGGTGGGCTATGGCTACACCTTC

abundance: .
j_gene: TRBJ2-1
d_gene: .
v_gene: TRBV27
CDR3aa: CASSLDFMGNEQFF
CDR3nt: TGTGCCAGCAGTTTAGATTTCATGGGCAATGAGCAGTTCTTC

abundance: .
j_gene: TRBJ2-2
d_gene: TRBD2
v_gene: TRBV7-6
CDR3aa: CASSRVLDQRGGMELFF
CDR3nt: TGTGCCAGCAGCCGCGTGCTGGACCAGCGGGGGGGGATGGAGCTGTTTTTT

abundance: .
j_gene: TRBJ2-7
d_gene: TRBD1
v_gene: TRBV2
CDR3aa: CASREQGGEQYF
CDR3nt: TGTGCCAGCAGAGAACAGGGGGGCGAGCAGTACTTC

abundance: .
j_gene: TRBJ1-3
d_gene: .
v_gene: TRBV29-1
CDR3aa: CSVEVSGSGNTIYF
CDR3nt: TGCAGCGTTGAAGTGTCCGGGTCTGGAAACACCATATATTTT

abundance: .
j_gene: TRBJ1-4
d_gene: .
v_gene: TRBV6-5
CDR3aa: CASSSYSATNEKLFF
CDR3nt: TGTGCCAGCAGTTCTTATTCGGCAACTAATGAAAAACTGTTTTTT

abundance: .
j_gene: TRBJ2-1
d_gene: .
v_gene: TRBV7-9
CDR3aa: CASSLGTPEQFF
CDR3nt: TGTGCCAGCAGCTTGGGGACTCCCGAGCAGTTCTTC

abundance: .
j_gene: TRBJ2-6
d_gene: .
v_gene: TRBV20-1
CDR3aa: CSATGHLLSGANVLTF
CDR3nt: TGCAGTGCCACGGGACATCTACTCTCTGGGGCCAACGTCCTGACTTTC

abundance: once
j_gene: TRBJ2-1
d_gene: .
v_gene: TRBV28
CDR3aa: CASSFPSDLLGNEQFF
CDR3nt: TGTGCCAGCAGTTTCCCAAGCGATCTCTTAGGGAATGAGCAGTTCTTC

abundance: .
j_gene: TRBJ2-1
d_gene: TRBD1
v_gene: TRBV18
CDR3aa: CASSPDDREWNEQFF
CDR3nt: TGTGCCAGCTCACCGGACGACAGGGAATGGAATGAGCAGTTCTTC

abundance: .
j_gene: TRBJ1-5
d_gene: .
v_gene: TRBV27
CDR3aa: CASSLVAGTAEHF
CDR3nt: TGTGCCAGCAGTTTAGTGGCCGGGACGGCGGAACATTTT

abundance: few
j_gene: TRBJ2-7
d_gene: .
v_gene: TRBV14
CDR3aa: CASGRYTYEQYF
CDR3nt: TGTGCCAGCGGCCGTTACACCTACGAGCAGTACTTC

abundance: few
j_gene: TRBJ2-2
d_gene: .
v_gene: TRBV4-1
CDR3aa: CASSQGIWPGELFF
CDR3nt: TGCGCCAGCAGCCAAGGAATCTGGCCCGGGGAGCTGTTTTTT

abundance: .
j_gene: TRBJ2-7
d_gene: .
v_gene: TRBV7-9
CDR3aa: CASSSLKGHYEQYF
CDR3nt: TGTGCCAGCAGCTCCTTAAAGGGTCACTACGAGCAGTACTTC

abundance: .
j_gene: TRBJ1-1
d_gene: .
v_gene: TRBV12-3/TRBV12-4
CDR3aa: CASSLIRQFPEAFF
CDR3nt: TGTGCCAGCAGTTTAATACGGCAATTCCCTGAAGCTTTCTTT

abundance: once
j_gene: TRBJ2-5
d_gene: .
v_gene: TRBV5-1
CDR3aa: CASSQTPAFQETQYF
CDR3nt: TGCGCCAGCAGCCAGACACCAGCCTTCCAAGAGACCCAGTACTTC